This TCR beta chain comes out of a study of CXCR3-negative and CXCR3-positive naive CD8 T cells. Study observations and caveats: Naive subsets did not differ in surface CD5, and the authors estimated TCR strength using properties of the TRB CDR3. Researchers report that CXCR3-positive naive cells carry more hydrophobic TRB CDR3s than CXCR3-negative naive cells. Relative to memory CD8+ cells, whose diversity was much lower, both naive subsets had comparably high diversity.

Each TRB cDNA library was prepared by 5' RACE (with UMI labels). Reanalyzing the 5' RACE reads, TCRdb keeps one entry per CDR3 protein, without DNA. This sample's table reports approximately 48,000 distinct CDR3 sequences. Germline loops: CDR1 MNHEY, CDR2 SMNVEV (reference sequence). CDR3 size: 15 residues. As for this clonotype: Its antigen is unknown.

Sequenced input: naive CXCR3+ CD8+ T cells from blood. The sample's subset: CD45RO-CCR7+CD27+CD95- naive CD8+ T cells expressing CXCR3 (TNR3+). The chain carries TRBV27 and TRBJ2-5; the TRBD1 assignment by TCRdb is unverifiable without DNA. The sequence derives from a human donor in good health. Some clones in this sample may be carry-over from other donors' samples. The CDR3 sequence is CASSFHRGLQETQYF.